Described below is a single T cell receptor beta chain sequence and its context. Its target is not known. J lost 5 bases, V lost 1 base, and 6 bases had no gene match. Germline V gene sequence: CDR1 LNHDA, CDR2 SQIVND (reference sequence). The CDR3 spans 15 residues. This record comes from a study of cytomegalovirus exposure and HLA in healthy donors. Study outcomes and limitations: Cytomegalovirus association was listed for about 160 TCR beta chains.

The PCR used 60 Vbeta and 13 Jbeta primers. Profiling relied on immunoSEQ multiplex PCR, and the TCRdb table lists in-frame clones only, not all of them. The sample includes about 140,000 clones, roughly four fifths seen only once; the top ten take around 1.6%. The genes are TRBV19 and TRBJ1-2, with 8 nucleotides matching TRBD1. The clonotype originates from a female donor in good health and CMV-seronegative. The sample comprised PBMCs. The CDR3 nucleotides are TGTGCCAGTAGTATAGGCCAGGGACAGGTTTATGGCTACACCTTC. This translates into CASSIGQGQVYGYTF.